Described below is a single TCR beta chain sequence and its context. This clonotype was counted only a few times. Its target antigen remains unknown. No per-base quality is available; no much larger clone lies one base away. The sequencing machine was an Illumina HiSeq 2500. Quantitative 5'-RACE with molecular barcodes was the method used to prepare the TCR beta libraries. As for the original processing: Disease-linked TCR variants were identified with a new computational method built on a probabilistic model of VDJ rearrangement. The public reads were reprocessed in TCRdb via fastp at Q25 and MiXCR, keeping in-frame beta chains. A single entry per CDR3 protein holds the most common genes and DNA from its merged rows. These V and J calls originate from TCRdb's pipeline instead of the authors' own analysis. This sample is represented by 220,000 or so distinct CDR3 sequences; approximately 16% of them were singletons. About 44% of the sample is held by the ten biggest clonotypes.

This record comes from a study of CD8 T cells in ankylosing spondylitis (TCRdb year 2017). Study-wide context: The study profiled T cell receptor beta repertoires in healthy donors and ankylosing spondylitis patients to find disease-linked TCR variants. In total, the full study cohort was made up of 95 to 110 healthy donors and approximately 27 ankylosing spondylitis patients. Peripheral blood was sampled, and synovial fluid was additionally collected from ankylosing spondylitis patients. Here is what the overall study found, with its caveats: The disease-linked clones showed a CD8+ phenotype and occurred at relatively low frequencies in peripheral blood. Significant enrichment of the disease-linked clones was reported in matched synovial fluid samples from ankylosing spondylitis patients. Some TCR beta motif variants had previously been reported in synovial fluid and blood of reactive arthritis patients, which suggested common disease-initiation mechanisms. Blood from ankylosing spondylitis patients appeared to be characterized by a TCR beta motif composed of roughly eight highly homologous amino acid variants.

The CDR3 starts with the cysteine, ends with the phenylalanine, and has 18 residues. Only the CDR3 DNA stays, 54 bases, in frame from base 1. The germline V gene provides CDR1 MDHEN and CDR2 SYDVKM. Germline trimming amounts to 2 bases on V and 4 bases on J, with 13 as the count of junction bases outside the gene matches. The sequencing sample was made of blood, either unsorted or a sorted T cell fraction (not recorded which). Recombination connected TRBV28 to TRBJ2-5, and TRBD1 aligns with 10 junction nucleotides. The sequence was obtained from a male donor with ankylosing spondylitis. The DNA sequence is given as TGTGCCAGCAGTTTAACCCTCGGGACAGGGGCCAGCCGAGAGACCCAGTACTTC. It translates as CASSLTLGTGASRETQYF. The full variable domain, completed from the reference TRBV28 and TRBJ2-5 proteins outside the CDR3, reads DVKVTQSSRYLVKRTGEKVFLECVQDMDHENMFWYRQDPGLGLRLIYFSYDVKMKEKGDIPEGYSVSREKKERFSLILESASTNQTSMYLCASSLTLGTGASRETQYFGPGTRLLVL.